The rows below give T cell receptor beta chains drawn from one sample of a study of PD-L1 blockade in urothelial cancer. Profiled with immunoSEQ multiplex PCR; TCRdb holds only in-frame clones, not every one. The sample comprises 33,000 or so clones, approximately 85% of which are singletons, and under 8% rests with the top ten. This specimen consisted of PBMCs, obtained around atezolizumab (anti-PD-L1) treatment. Receptor source: a man aged 55 to 69 with urothelial cancer. Both conserved end residues are part of each CDR3. The D gene is left open where the match is weak.

j_gene | v_gene | d_gene | CDR3aa
TRBJ2-7 | TRBV18 | NA | CASSPFQAGVKGDEQYF
TRBJ2-2 | TRBV4-2 | TRBD1 | CASSRGQGVPGELFF
TRBJ1-1 | TRBV5-1 | TRBD1 | CASSQTGGWTEAFF
TRBJ1-5 | TRBV6-4 | NA | CASSDPRRGNQPQHF
TRBJ2-4 | TRBV5-6 | TRBD1 | CASSLADRGRLWPKNIQYF
TRBJ2-1 | TRBV28 | TRBD1 | CASIRDRGDNEQFF
TRBJ1-2 | TRBV6-5 | NA | CASREGGDYGYTF
TRBJ2-7 | TRBV28 | TRBD1 | CASSSTGQVPGQYF
TRBJ1-4 | TRBV6-6 | TRBD1 | CASNRAGTGDEKLFF
TRBJ1-5 | TRBV15 | TRBD1 | CATSLDRGMNQPQHF
TRBJ1-6 | TRBV7-9 | NA | CASSLDLSSYNSPLHF
TRBJ2-7 | TRBV25-1 | TRBD1 | CATGQGGTYEQYF
TRBJ2-7 | TRBV29-1 | TRBD1 | CSVEGTGGTYEQYF
TRBJ1-6 | TRBV30 | NA | CAARGEYNSPLHF
TRBJ2-2 | TRBV9 | NA | CASSVGSSGNTGELFF
TRBJ2-7 | TRBV19 | NA | CATSPKGETYEQYF
TRBJ2-7 | TRBV28 | NA | CASTRTEYYEQYF
TRBJ1-1 | TRBV18 | NA | CASSPEGNTEAFF
TRBJ2-1 | TRBV6-4 | TRBD1 | CASSVSQGANEQFF
TRBJ2-7 | TRBV9 | NA | CASSLSGDSAYEQYF
TRBJ1-2 | TRBV6-1 | NA | CASFTPGKPYGYTF
TRBJ2-2 | TRBV7-8 | TRBD1 | CASTQEGQAHTGELFF
TRBJ1-5 | TRBV19 | TRBD1 | CASSATRDSYSNQPQHF
TRBJ1-5 | TRBV21-1 | NA | CASSKGGGQPQHF
TRBJ2-7 | TRBV9 | TRBD1 | CASSAGTGYEQYF
TRBJ1-1 | TRBV2 | NA | CAGTRTEMNTEAFF
TRBJ2-3 | TRBV28 | TRBD2 | CASSLREGDTQYF
TRBJ2-5 | TRBV5-1 | NA | CASSLLPGEPQETQYF
TRBJ2-1 | TRBV13 | NA | CASSNSRVYNEQFF
TRBJ1-5 | TRBV6-6 | TRBD1 | CASEDRDGGNQPQHF
TRBJ2-3 | TRBV2 | TRBD2 | CASRERGGRKADTQYF
TRBJ2-3 | TRBV21-1 | NA | CASSKVGTSGNSTDTQYF
TRBJ1-5 | TRBV10-3 | NA | CAISQGGDSNQPQHF
TRBJ1-2 | TRBV2 | NA | CASGGNGYTF
TRBJ1-3 | TRBV28 | TRBD1 | CASSLRQGLTIYF
TRBJ2-1 | TRBV2 | TRBD1 | CASSLGQASYNEQFF
TRBJ2-5 | TRBV5-1 | TRBD2 | CASSFFLGASGGRETQYF
TRBJ1-2 | TRBV5-1 | NA | CASSKDRSYGYTF
TRBJ2-2 | TRBV7-2 | NA | CASSLALAPGELFF
TRBJ1-4 | TRBV28 | TRBD1 | CASSSWTGRGEKLFF
TRBJ2-2 | TRBV10-1 | TRBD2 | CASSERGLAGPTGELFF
TRBJ2-7 | TRBV5-4 | NA | CASSPTTGRGLDEQYF
TRBJ1-3 | TRBV6-1 | TRBD1 | CASSEAGGDGNTIYF
TRBJ2-1 | TRBV28 | TRBD2 | CASTKGSSGGYNEQFF
TRBJ2-7 | TRBV5-4 | TRBD1 | CASSSRDRGREQYF
TRBJ1-1 | TRBV7-9 | NA | CASNLGGAVPEAFF
TRBJ1-2 | TRBV15 | TRBD1 | CATSSDHGTGAINYGYTF
TRBJ2-3 | TRBV27 | NA | CASGRGNGDTQYF
TRBJ2-7 | TRBV5-6 | NA | CASSFAGVTAYEQYF
TRBJ2-7 | TRBV7-2 | NA | CASSLEASSYEQYF